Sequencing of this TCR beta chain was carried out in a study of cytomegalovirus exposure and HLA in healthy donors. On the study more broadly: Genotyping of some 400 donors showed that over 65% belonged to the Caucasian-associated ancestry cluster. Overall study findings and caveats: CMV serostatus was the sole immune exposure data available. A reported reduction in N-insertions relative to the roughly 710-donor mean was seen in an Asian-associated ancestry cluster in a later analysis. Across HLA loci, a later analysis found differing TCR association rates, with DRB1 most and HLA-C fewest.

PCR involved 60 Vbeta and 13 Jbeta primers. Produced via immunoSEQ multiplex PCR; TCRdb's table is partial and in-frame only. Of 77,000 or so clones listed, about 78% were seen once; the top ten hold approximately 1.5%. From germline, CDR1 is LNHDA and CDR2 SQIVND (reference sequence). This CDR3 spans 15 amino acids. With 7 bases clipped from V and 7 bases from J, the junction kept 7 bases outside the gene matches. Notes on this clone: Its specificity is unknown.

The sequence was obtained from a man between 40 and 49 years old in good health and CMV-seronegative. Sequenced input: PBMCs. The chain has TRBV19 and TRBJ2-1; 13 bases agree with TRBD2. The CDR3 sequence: CASTPGTSGTNEQFF. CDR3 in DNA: TGTGCCAGTACCCCAGGGACTAGCGGGACGAATGAGCAGTTCTTC. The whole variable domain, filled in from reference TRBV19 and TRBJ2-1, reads DGGITQSPKYLFRKEGQNVTLSCEQNLNHDAMYWYRQDPGQGLRLIYYSQIVNDFQKGDIAEGYSVSREKKESFPLTVTSAQKNPTAFYLCASTPGTSGTNEQFFGPGTRLTVL.